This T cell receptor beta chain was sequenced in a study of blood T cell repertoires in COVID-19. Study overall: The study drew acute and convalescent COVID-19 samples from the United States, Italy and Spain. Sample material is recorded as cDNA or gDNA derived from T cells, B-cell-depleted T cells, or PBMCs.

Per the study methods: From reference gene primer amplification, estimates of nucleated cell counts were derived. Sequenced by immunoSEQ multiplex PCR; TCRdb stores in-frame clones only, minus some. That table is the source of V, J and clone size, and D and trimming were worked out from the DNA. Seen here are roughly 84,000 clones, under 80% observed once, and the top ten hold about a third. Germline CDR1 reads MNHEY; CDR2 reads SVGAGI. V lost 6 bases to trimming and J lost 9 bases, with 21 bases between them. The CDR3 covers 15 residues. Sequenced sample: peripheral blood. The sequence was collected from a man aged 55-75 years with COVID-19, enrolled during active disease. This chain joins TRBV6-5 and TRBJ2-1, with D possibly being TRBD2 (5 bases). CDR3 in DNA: TGTGCCAGCAGCCGACAACTAGTAATAGAAAGTGAGCAGTTCTTC. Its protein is CASSRQLVIESEQFF.